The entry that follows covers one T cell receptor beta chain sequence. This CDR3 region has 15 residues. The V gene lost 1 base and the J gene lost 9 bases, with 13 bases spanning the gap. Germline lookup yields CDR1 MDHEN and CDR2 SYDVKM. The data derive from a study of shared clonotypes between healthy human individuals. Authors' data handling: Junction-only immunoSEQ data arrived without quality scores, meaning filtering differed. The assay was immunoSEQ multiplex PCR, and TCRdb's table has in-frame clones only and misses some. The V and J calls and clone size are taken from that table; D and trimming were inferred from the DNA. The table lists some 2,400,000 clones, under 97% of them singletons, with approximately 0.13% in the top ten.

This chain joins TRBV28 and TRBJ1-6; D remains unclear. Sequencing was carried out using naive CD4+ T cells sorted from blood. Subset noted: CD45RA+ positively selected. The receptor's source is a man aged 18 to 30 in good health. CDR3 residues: CASSLSLSTTSPLHF. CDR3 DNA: TGTGCCAGCAGTTTATCCCTTTCGACTACTTCACCCCTCCACTTT.